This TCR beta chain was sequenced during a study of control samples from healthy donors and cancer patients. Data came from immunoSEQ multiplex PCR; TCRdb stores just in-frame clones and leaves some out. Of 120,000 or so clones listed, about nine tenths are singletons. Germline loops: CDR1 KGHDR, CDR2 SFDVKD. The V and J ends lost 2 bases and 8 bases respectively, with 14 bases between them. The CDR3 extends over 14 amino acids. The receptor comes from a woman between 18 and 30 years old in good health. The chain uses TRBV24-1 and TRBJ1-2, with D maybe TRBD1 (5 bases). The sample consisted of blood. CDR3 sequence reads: CATSDSRGMLGYTF. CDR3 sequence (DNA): TGTGCCACCAGTGATTCTAGGGGAATGCTCGGCTACACCTTC.